Sequencing of this T cell receptor (beta chain) was carried out in a study of somatic mutations in cytotoxic T cells in rheumatoid arthritis (TCRdb year 2017). In terms of the full investigation: Some T-cell populations stained with V beta antibodies were sorted by flow on a FACSAria II or Sony SH800 to nearly 100% purity, with sorted V beta1+ cells additionally subjected to TCRB sequencing. The study asked whether expanded CD8+ T-cell clones in newly diagnosed, untreated rheumatoid arthritis carry somatic mutations, and used TCRB deep sequencing to characterize clonality. TCRB deep sequencing was performed for approximately 61 rheumatoid arthritis patients and roughly 20 healthy controls. The median ages of the patient and control groups were essentially identical.

What the study reported, not specific to this receptor: In patients, CD8+ clonality rose with age (Spearman r ≈ 0.49), which was not the case in healthy controls. Rheumatoid arthritis patients and age-matched healthy controls did not significantly differ in CD8+ T-cell clonality. Several identical CD8+ TCRB sequences were found in both blood and synovial fluid, and in about an eighth of the roughly 65 patients the largest CD8+ clone exceeded 20% of CD8+ cells. The antigen targets of the expanded CD8+ clones were unknown, and absence from virus-specific databases did not rule out viral specificity. The slight underrepresentation of TRBV07 in patients was not corrected for multiple comparisons.

The approximately 22 healthy controls were blood donors whose buffy coats were used; they had a median age of approximately 59 years (range about 21-75), and less than 60% were female. Flow cytometry confirmed the purity of CD4+ and CD8+ cells that had been isolated by positive magnetic bead selection on an AutoMACS. Isolation of peripheral blood mononuclear cells was done through Ficoll-Paque PLUS density gradient separation. Using Nucleospin Tissue or Tissue XS kits, DNA was extracted from CD4-enriched, CD8-enriched or PBMC samples, with quantification by a Qubit 2.0 fluorometer. Counted from cysteine to phenylalanine, this CDR3 has 11 amino acids. Only CDR3 DNA remains: 33 bases, in frame from the first base. A distance of 7 bases separates the germline ends of V and J, which lose 5 bases and 5 bases respectively. For CDR1 and CDR2, the germline V gene lists MNHNS and SASEGT. The immunoSEQ assay was applied to genomic DNA for TCRB CDR3 sequencing. From the authors' description of their analysis: Analyses were restricted to productive TCRB rearrangements. Clonality was expressed as a Shannon entropy-based productive clonality index, with each clone defined by a unique TCRB CDR3 sequence. Repertoire overlap between two samples was calculated from the template counts of each clone relative to total templates per sample. V-gene usage measured by flow cytometry correlated with TCRB sequencing V-gene usage, with a Spearman r of less than 0.65. The source is immuneACCESS, and TCRdb retained only in-frame sequences with V and J called. Part of the clones is not carried over; for the studies checked, unresolved V genes explain less than half of this, and the remainder is unexplained. For V, J and clone size, that table is used; D and trimming come from the DNA. The table for this sample lists 12,000 or so clones; roughly four fifths of them were counted only once. The ten largest clones capture 14% of the sample.

As concerns this clone: Its antigen is unknown. The record has no base qualities; no much larger clone is one base away.

The sample taken for sequencing was CD8+ T cells sorted from blood. This TCR derives from a woman aged 55-69 years in good health. This chain is built from TRBV6-1 and TRBJ2-7; a confident D gene designation cannot be given. CDR3 loop: CASSYLNEQYF. The sequence in DNA is TGTGCCAGCAGTTACCTAAACGAGCAGTACTTC.